One sample yielded the 9 T cell receptor beta chains listed below, sequenced in a study of OX40 agonist ivuxolimab in advanced cancers. Sequenced by immunoSEQ multiplex PCR; TCRdb stores in-frame clones only, minus some. The table includes tens of thousands of clones, approximately 90% detected once. The source was CD4+ or CD8+ T cells sorted from blood, collected in a trial of the OX40 agonist ivuxolimab. The source is an adult with an advanced solid tumor such as melanoma, head and neck, liver or kidney cancer.

This chain connects TRBV7-8 to TRBJ1-1; D not resolved. The CDR3 is 9 residues long. Germline CDR1 and CDR2: SGHVS and FQNEAQ. V gave up 5 bases and J gave up 8 bases, with 3 bases separating them. CDR3 in amino acids: CASSPEAFF. The CDR3 bases are TGTGCCAGCAGCCCAGAAGCTTTCTTT.

V is TRBV28 and J is TRBJ1-2; the D gene is possibly TRBD1 (5 bases). The CDR3 sequence is 14 residues long. V lost 6 bases to trimming and J lost 0 bases, with 11 bases between them. CDR1 MDHEN and CDR2 SYDVKM come from the germline V gene. In DNA, the CDR3 is TGTGCCAGCAGCAGGGACCAAACTAACTATGGCTACACCTTC. Residues: CASSRDQTNYGYTF.

The chain uses TRBV5-1 and TRBJ1-2; 8 nucleotides align to TRBD1. With V trimmed by 2 bases and J by 7 bases, 4 bases remained unmatched. Germline-derived CDR1 and CDR2 are SGHRS and YFSETQ. This CDR3 is built from 13 residues. The CDR3 spells CASSFRTGGGYTF. In nucleotides, the CDR3 is TGCGCCAGCAGCTTTCGAACAGGGGGTGGCTACACCTTC.

This clone was seen only once. This chain links TRBV7-6 with TRBJ2-5; D call uncertain. The length of the CDR3 is 15 residues. V lost 5 bases, J lost 2 bases, and 15 bases lay in between. Per germline, CDR1 SGHVS and CDR2 FNYEAQ. CDR3 sequence: CASSPDPPKQETQYF. The CDR3 DNA reads as TGTGCCAGCAGCCCCGATCCTCCAAAACAAGAGACCCAGTACTTC.

V usage is TRBV30 and J usage is TRBJ1-4; no reliable D call. The CDR3 has 15 residues. V gave up 2 bases and J gave up 2 bases, with 12 bases separating them. CDR1 is GTSNPN and CDR2 is SVGIG in the germline V gene (reference sequence). This CDR3 reads CAWSRPPGTNEKLFF. CDR3 nucleotide sequence: TGTGCCTGGAGTAGACCCCCCGGGACTAATGAAAAACTGTTTTTT.

V usage is TRBV12-5 and J usage is TRBJ2-1, with 11 bases fitting TRBD2. The V segment lost 0 bases and the J segment 4 bases; nucleotides outside the gene matches: 5. CDR1 and CDR2 (germline): LGHNT, FRNRAP. The CDR3 loop spans 17 amino acids. DNA for the CDR3: TGTGCTAGTGGTTTGGTACTTAGCGGGAGGGGATACAATGAGCAGTTCTTC. The encoded protein is CASGLVLSGRGYNEQFF.

The CDR3 protein is CASSLELYGYTF. The CDR3 DNA follows: TGTGCCAGCAGCTTAGAACTCTATGGCTACACCTTC. J is TRBJ1-2 and V is TRBV11-3; D is unresolved. CDR1 is SGHNT, CDR2 YENEEA, per germline. There are 12 residues in the CDR3. Trimming removed 0 bases from V and 4 bases from J, with 3 bases in between.

The chain combines TRBV5-1 with TRBJ1-4; 7 bases agree with TRBD1. The CDR3 covers 13 residues. V lost 5 bases to trimming and J lost 3 bases; unmatched junction nucleotides: 1. CDR1 is SGHRS, CDR2 YFSETQ, per germline. This CDR3 reads CASRGQPNEKLFF. The CDR3 DNA reads TGCGCCAGCAGGGGACAGCCTAATGAAAAACTGTTTTTT. Drawing the rest from reference TRBV5-1 and TRBJ1-4, the complete variable domain is KAGVTQTPRYLIKTRGQQVTLSCSPISGHRSVSWYQQTPGQGLQFLFEYFSETQRNKGNFPGRFSGRQFSNSRSEMNVSTLELGDSALYLCASRGQPNEKLFFGSGTQLSVL.

The genes are TRBV30 and TRBJ1-1; 8 bases are shared with TRBD1. Unmatched junction bases numbered 7, after V lost 0 bases and J lost 1 base. The CDR3 is 16 amino acids. The germline CDR1 and CDR2 sequences are GTSNPN and SVGIG (reference sequence). The CDR3 loop reads CAWSVRVGTGNTEAFF. Written as DNA, the CDR3 is TGTGCCTGGAGTGTACGAGTGGGGACAGGGAACACTGAAGCTTTCTTT.